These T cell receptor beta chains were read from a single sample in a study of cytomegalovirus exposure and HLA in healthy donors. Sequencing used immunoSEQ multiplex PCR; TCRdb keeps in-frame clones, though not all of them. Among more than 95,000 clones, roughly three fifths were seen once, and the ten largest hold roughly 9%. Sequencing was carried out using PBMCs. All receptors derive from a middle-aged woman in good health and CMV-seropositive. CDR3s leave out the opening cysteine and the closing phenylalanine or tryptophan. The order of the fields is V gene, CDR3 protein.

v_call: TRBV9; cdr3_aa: ARSVGGGLGTDTQY
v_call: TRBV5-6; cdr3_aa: ASSGTGGAGYEQY
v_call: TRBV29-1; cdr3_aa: SVRGLAGLSYEQY
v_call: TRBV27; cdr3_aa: ASRKQGGGANVLT
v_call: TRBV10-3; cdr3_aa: AISESTSTDTQY
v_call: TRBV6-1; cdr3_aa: ASEIAGGPVDEQY
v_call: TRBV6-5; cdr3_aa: ASHRRGTGNTIY
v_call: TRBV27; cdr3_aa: ASSPQHRGTSGNTIY
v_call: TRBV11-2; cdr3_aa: ASSLRSGSPY
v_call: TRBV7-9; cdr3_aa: ASRSGRTHNEQF
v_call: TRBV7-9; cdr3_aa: ASSFPQGTENTGELF
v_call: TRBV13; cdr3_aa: ASSKDRGNYGYT
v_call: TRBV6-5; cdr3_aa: ASSYWASQPQH
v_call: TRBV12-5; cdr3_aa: ASGWGVSGSTDTQY
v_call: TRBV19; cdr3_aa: ASSWSGATHNEQF
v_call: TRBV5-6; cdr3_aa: ASSLRELLSSGANVLT
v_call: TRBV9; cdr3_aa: ASSVGTGGSYGYT
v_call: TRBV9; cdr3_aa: ASSPRGAGELF
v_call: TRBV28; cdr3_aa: ASSLQGNEKLF
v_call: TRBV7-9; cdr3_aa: ASSLIAGEGETQY
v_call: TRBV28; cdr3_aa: ASTGEFEKLF
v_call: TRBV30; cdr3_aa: AHLGEKTYNEQF
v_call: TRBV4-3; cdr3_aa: ASSQDQLGLTPEQY
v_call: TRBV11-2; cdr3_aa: ASRLIKEGPEQY
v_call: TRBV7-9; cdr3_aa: ASSPAGGQF
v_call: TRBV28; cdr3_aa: ASSNRGHLEAF
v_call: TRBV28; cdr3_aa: ASSSPLGSGSYEQY
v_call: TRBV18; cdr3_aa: ASSPITTGDLQETQY
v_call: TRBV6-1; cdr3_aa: ASSEIRGAGELF
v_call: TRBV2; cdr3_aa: ASSKPGLSPDEQY
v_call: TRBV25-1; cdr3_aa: ASSEDTIGVEAF
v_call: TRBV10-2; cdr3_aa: ASSGGQGAAVSYEQY
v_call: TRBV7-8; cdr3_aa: ASSLAGGGYEQY
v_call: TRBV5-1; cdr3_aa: ASSLGPRDSYEQY
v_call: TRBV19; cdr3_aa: ASRQGAGLNTEAF
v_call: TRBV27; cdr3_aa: ASSSTTPPGLAGGLTQDLF
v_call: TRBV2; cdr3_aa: ASVRDRVYEQY
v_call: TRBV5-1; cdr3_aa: ASSKDRPPYEQY
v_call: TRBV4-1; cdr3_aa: ASSQVLGDPPEAF
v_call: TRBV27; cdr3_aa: ASSLVAGAAYEQY
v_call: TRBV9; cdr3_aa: ASSARGVGGTLYNEQF
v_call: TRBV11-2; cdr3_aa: ASRLRGYGYT
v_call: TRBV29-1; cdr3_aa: SVVSANYGYT
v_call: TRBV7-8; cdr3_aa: ASSTRGGVEQY
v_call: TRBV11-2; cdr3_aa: ASSFRIAGRLDTQY
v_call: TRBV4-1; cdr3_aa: ASSPTNAAGQY
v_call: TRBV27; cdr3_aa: ASSLLWGSSTDTQY
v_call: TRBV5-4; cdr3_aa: ASSLGAGGPGEQY
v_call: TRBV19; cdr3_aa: ASTRTGNQPQH
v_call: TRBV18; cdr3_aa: ASSPQGANSPLH
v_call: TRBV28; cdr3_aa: ASSSWEGVFGKEKLF